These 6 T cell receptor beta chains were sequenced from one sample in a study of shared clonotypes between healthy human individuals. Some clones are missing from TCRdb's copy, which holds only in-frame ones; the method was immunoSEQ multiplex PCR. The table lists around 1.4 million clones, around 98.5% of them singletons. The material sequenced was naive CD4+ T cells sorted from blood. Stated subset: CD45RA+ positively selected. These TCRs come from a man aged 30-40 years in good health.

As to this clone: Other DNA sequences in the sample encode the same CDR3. The CDR3 loop is CASSEVQTQYF. The CDR3, as DNA: TGTGCCAGCAGTGAAGTGCAGACCCAGTACTTC. The chain recombines TRBV6-1 with TRBJ2-5, with D unresolved. V was cut by 1 base and J by 6 bases, with 3 bases left in between. The length of the CDR3 is 11 residues. The germline V gene has CDR1 MNHNS and CDR2 SASEGT.

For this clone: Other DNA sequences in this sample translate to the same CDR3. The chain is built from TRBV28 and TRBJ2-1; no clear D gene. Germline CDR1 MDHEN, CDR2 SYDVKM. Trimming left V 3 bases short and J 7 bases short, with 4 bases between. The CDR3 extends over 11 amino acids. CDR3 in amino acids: CASSFQNEQFF. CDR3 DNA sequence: TGTGCCAGCAGTTTCCAGAATGAGCAGTTCTTC.

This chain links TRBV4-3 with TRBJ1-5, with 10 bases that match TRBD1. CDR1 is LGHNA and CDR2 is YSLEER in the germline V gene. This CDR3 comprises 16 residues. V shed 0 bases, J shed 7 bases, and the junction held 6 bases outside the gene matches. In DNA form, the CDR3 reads TGCGCCAGCAGCCAAGACCCCGGACAGGGGGGACAGCCCCAGCATTTT. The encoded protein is CASSQDPGQGGQPQHF.

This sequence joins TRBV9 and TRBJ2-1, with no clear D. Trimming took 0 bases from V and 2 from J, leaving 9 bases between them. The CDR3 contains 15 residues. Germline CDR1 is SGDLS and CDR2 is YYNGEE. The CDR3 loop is CASSVGTWAYNEQFF. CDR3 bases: TGTGCCAGCAGCGTAGGGACCTGGGCCTACAATGAGCAGTTCTTC.

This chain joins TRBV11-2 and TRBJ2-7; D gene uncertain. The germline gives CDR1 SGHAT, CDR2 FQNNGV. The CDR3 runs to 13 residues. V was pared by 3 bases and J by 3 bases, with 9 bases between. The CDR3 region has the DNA TGTGCCAGCAGCTTCACCAGAAACTACGAGCAGTACTTC. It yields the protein CASSFTRNYEQYF. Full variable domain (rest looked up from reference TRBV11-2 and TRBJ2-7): EAGVAQSPRYKIIEKRQSVAFWCNPISGHATLYWYQQILGQGPKLLIQFQNNGVVDDSQLPKDRFSAERLKGVDSTLKIQPAKLEDSAVYLCASSFTRNYEQYFGPGTRLTVT.

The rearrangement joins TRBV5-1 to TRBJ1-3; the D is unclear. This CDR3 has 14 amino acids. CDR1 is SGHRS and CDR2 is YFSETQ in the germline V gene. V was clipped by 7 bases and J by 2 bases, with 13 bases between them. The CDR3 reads CASGEPGTGNTIYF. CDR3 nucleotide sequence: TGCGCCAGCGGGGAGCCTGGGACTGGAAACACCATATATTTT.